These 28 T cell receptor beta chains were sequenced from one sample in a study of identical twins. TCRdb redid the calling of the 5' RACE reads with MiXCR, one entry per CDR3 protein. Here the sample spans 200,000 to 250,000 distinct CDR3 sequences, around 8% being singletons. These data were likewise used in another study, on yellow fever vaccine responses in identical twins.

Input material: memory (CD45RO+) T cells sorted from blood. The source is a woman younger than 30 in good health.

The V gene is TRBV21-1, the J gene TRBJ2-4; whether TRBD2, the table's D call, matches the DNA was not checked. TRBV21-1 is a pseudogene segment. CDR3 size: 17 residues. CDR3 protein: CASRTRLAGGTKNIQYF. The CDR3 nucleotides read TGTGCCAGCAGGACCAGACTAGCGGGAGGTACCAAAAACATTCAGTACTTC.

This chain links TRBV7-9 with TRBJ2-7; maybe TRBD2 (6 bases). V was clipped by 7 bases and J by 2 bases, with 24 bases between them. The germline CDR1 and CDR2 sequences are SEHNR and FQNEAQ (reference sequence). The CDR3 totals 17 residues. Here the CDR3 reads CASNLFGQGLGAYEQYF. The CDR3 DNA follows: TGTGCCAGCAACCTCTTTGGCCAGGGACTCGGGGCCTACGAGCAGTACTTC.

This clonotype came up many times. The chain links TRBV29-1 to TRBJ2-1; possible D gene TRBD2, 5 bases. Germline CDR1 is SQVTM and CDR2 is ANQGSEA. The CDR3 extends over 13 amino acids. Trimming took off 7 bases at V and 5 bases at J, with 15 bases between the two ends. In DNA form, the CDR3 reads TGCAGCGCTGGAGGTGGGTGGAACAATGAGCAGTTCTTC. Protein sequence: CSAGGGWNNEQFF.

This clonotype was recorded many times. The CDR3 sequence: CASSYELRQPQHF. The CDR3 DNA follows: TGTGCCAGCAGTTACGAGTTGCGCCAGCCCCAGCATTTT. The chain has TRBV6-2 or TRBV6-3 and TRBJ1-5; no clear D. Germline CDR1 reads MNHEY; CDR2 reads SVGEGT. The germline V and J ends were trimmed by 2 bases and 7 bases, with 9 bases remaining between them. This CDR3 region has 13 residues.

The chain couples TRBV10-2 to TRBJ2-2; D might be TRBD2 (6 bases). Trimming removed 7 bases from V and 5 bases from J, with 14 bases in between. The CDR3 sequence is 14 residues long. CDR1 WSHSY and CDR2 SAAADI come from the germline V gene. The CDR3, as DNA: TGCGCCAGCACCCTACTAGCTTGGACCGGGGAGCTGTTTTTT. This codes for CASTLLAWTGELFF.

This sequence joins TRBV30 and TRBJ2-7, with D possibly TRBD1 on 6 matching bases. The CDR3 is made up of 14 amino acids. Germline V gene data show CDR1 as GTSNPN and CDR2 as SVGIG (reference sequence). V lost 0 bases and J lost 9, with 18 bases in between. The CDR3 DNA sequence: TGTGCCTGGAGTGTACGGGCAGGGGAAGATGGGCAGTACTTC. Its translation is CAWSVRAGEDGQYF.

There are a few counts of this clonotype. The rearrangement joins TRBV29-1 to TRBJ2-7; D tentatively reads TRBD1 or TRBD2 (6 bases each). This CDR3 is built from 12 residues. The germline CDR1 and CDR2 sequences are SQVTM and ANQGSEA. Deletions cut 3 bases from V and 2 bases from J, with 8 bases between. The CDR3 spells CSVDGGAYEQYF. The CDR3 DNA follows: TGCAGCGTTGACGGGGGCGCCTACGAGCAGTACTTC.

This clonotype was counted ten times or more. This chain uses TRBV29-1 with TRBJ2-5, with D possibly being TRBD1 or TRBD2 (5 bases each). The CDR3 totals 15 residues. Germline values: CDR1 SQVTM, CDR2 ANQGSEA. The germline V and J ends were trimmed by 7 bases and 2 bases, with 20 bases remaining between them. The CDR3 loop is CSADLPGRLQETQYF. In DNA, the CDR3 is TGCAGCGCCGACCTGCCGGGACGCCTACAAGAGACCCAGTACTTC.

The J gene is TRBJ2-7, the V gene TRBV12-3 or TRBV12-4; no firm D call. The V gene lost 4 bases and the J gene lost 5 bases, with 12 bases spanning the gap. The CDR3 runs 13 residues. The CDR3 DNA reads as TGTGCCAGCAGTTGGATCGGTGGCCACGAGCAGTACTTC. Its translation: CASSWIGGHEQYF.

This clonotype was counted ten times or more. The gene calls are TRBV4-3 and TRBJ1-1; D ambiguous. Germline V lookup: CDR1 LGHNA, CDR2 YSLEER. This CDR3 spans 16 amino acids. V was trimmed by 0 bases and J by 0 bases, leaving 11 bases between them. The DNA for the CDR3 is TGCGCCAGCAGCCAAGAGGTCGCATCCTTGAACACTGAAGCTTTCTTT. This gives the protein CASSQEVASLNTEAFF.

This clonotype has a handful of counts. The chain uses TRBV20-1 and TRBJ2-7; TRBD2 matches at 11 bases. Per germline, CDR1 DFQATT and CDR2 SNEGSKA (reference sequence). The CDR3 runs to 14 residues. The junction had 3 bases not matched to a gene; V was cut back by 3 bases and J by 2 bases. The CDR3 sequence is CSASQTSGTYEQYF. The CDR3 nucleotides read TGCAGTGCTAGTCAGACTAGCGGGACCTACGAGCAGTACTTC.

This clonotype was seen ten or more times. V gene TRBV5-1 combines with J gene TRBJ2-7, with D maybe TRBD2 (7 bases). The CDR3 length is 16 residues. V lost 0 bases and J 3 bases, leaving 16 bases between the germline ends. The germline gives CDR1 SGHRS, CDR2 YFSETQ. The CDR3 DNA reads TGCGCCAGCAGCTTGGCGGCGGGGGCCAGTAACTACGAGCAGTACTTC. Translated, it gives CASSLAAGASNYEQYF. Full variable domain (missing parts from reference TRBV5-1 and TRBJ2-7): KAGVTQTPRYLIKTRGQQVTLSCSPISGHRSVSWYQQTPGQGLQFLFEYFSETQRNKGNFPGRFSGRQFSNSRSEMNVSTLELGDSALYLCASSLAAGASNYEQYFGPGTRLTVT.

This clonotype appeared a few times. The chain has TRBV20-1 and TRBJ2-5, with a weak D call TRBD1 (6 bases). V was cut by 1 base and J by 7 bases, with 16 bases left in between. The CDR3 is 14 residues long. CDR1 and CDR2 from the germline V gene are DFQATT and SNEGSKA (reference sequence). The CDR3 DNA reads TGCAGTGCTAGAGGGACAGACCCAAGAATGACCCAGTACTTC. Translating it yields CSARGTDPRMTQYF.

The chain combines TRBV7-2 with TRBJ2-3; TRBD2 is a possible D gene (5 bases). The CDR3 contains 15 residues. The V gene lost 1 base and the J gene lost 5 bases, with 13 bases spanning the gap. CDR1 and CDR2 (germline): SGHTA, FQGNSA. CDR3 sequence: CASSLESGNLDTQYF. DNA of the CDR3: TGTGCCAGCAGCTTAGAATCCGGGAATTTAGATACGCAGTATTTT.

At least ten counts were recorded for this clonotype. V gene TRBV7-8 combines with J gene TRBJ1-4; D is unclear. CDR3 size: 16 residues. V dropped 5 bases and J dropped 8 bases, with 21 bases sitting between them. CDR1 is SGHVS and CDR2 is FQNEAQ in the germline V gene. The CDR3 protein is CASSPVSSRFKEKLFF. The CDR3 DNA sequence: TGTGCCAGCAGCCCAGTGTCGAGCAGGTTTAAGGAAAAACTGTTTTTT. Full variable domain (remainder filled in from reference TRBV7-8 and TRBJ1-4): GAGVSQSPRYKVAKRGQDVALRCDPISGHVSLFWYQQALGQGPEFLTYFQNEAQLDKSGLPSDRFFAERPEGSVSTLKIQRTQQEDSAVYLCASSPVSSRFKEKLFFGSGTQLSVL.

This clonotype was seen at least ten times. J is TRBJ2-5 and V is TRBV12-3 or TRBV12-4, with 8 bases aligning to TRBD1. This CDR3 spans 17 amino acids. V shed 7 bases and J 2 bases; nucleotides not matched to a gene: 15. The CDR3 region is CASTHPPGTGLQETQYF. The CDR3 DNA reads as TGTGCCAGCACCCACCCGCCGGGGACAGGCCTACAAGAGACCCAGTACTTC.

The rearrangement joins TRBV2 to TRBJ2-1, with TRBD2 matching over 15 bases. Trimming at V came to 11 bases and at J to 4 bases, leaving 6 bases not matched to a gene. The CDR3 has 15 amino acids. Germline CDR1 and CDR2: SNHLY and FYNNEI. CDR3 nucleotide sequence: TGTGCCGGGAGGACTAGCGGGGGGGTTTACAATGAGCAGTTCTTC. Its protein product is CAGRTSGGVYNEQFF.

In its sample, this clonotype was seen a few times. This rearrangement joins TRBV28 to TRBJ2-7, with D perhaps matching TRBD1 (6 bases). This CDR3 has 16 residues. Trimming took off 3 bases at V and 0 bases at J, with 15 bases between the two ends. CDR1 and CDR2 from the germline V gene are MDHEN and SYDVKM. The CDR3 DNA reads TGTGCCAGCAGTTTGTCTCGCTGGGACAACTCCTACGAGCAGTACTTC. Translation gives CASSLSRWDNSYEQYF.

The gene calls are TRBV20-1 and TRBJ2-7, with 9 bases aligning to TRBD2. CDR1 DFQATT and CDR2 SNEGSKA come from the germline V gene (reference sequence). Trimming took 1 base from V and 7 from J; bases not matched to a gene: 11. This CDR3 region has 15 residues. CDR3 in amino acids: CSARAVGGREGEQYF. The CDR3 nucleotides are TGCAGTGCTAGAGCGGTTGGCGGGAGGGAGGGAGAGCAGTACTTC.

Only a few counts were recorded for this clonotype. This chain connects TRBV10-3 to TRBJ2-6; D might be TRBD1 or TRBD2, each matching 5 bases. CDR3 length: 18 residues. Germline values: CDR1 ENHRY, CDR2 SYGVKD. V dropped 5 bases and J dropped 1 base, with 18 bases sitting between them. CDR3: CAISRDPGRGSGANVLTF. As DNA, the CDR3 is TGTGCCATCAGTAGAGATCCGGGACGGGGTTCTGGGGCCAACGTCCTGACTTTC.

This clonotype turned up a few times. This rearrangement joins TRBV9 to TRBJ1-5, with D maybe TRBD1 (5 bases). There are 14 residues in the CDR3. Deletions cut 0 bases from V and 2 bases from J, with 6 bases between. CDR1 and CDR2 from the germline V gene are SGDLS and YYNGEE. In DNA, the CDR3 is TGTGCCAGCAGCGTAGGGGGCGGCAATCAGCCCCAGCATTTT. Its translation: CASSVGGGNQPQHF. The whole variable domain, filled in from reference TRBV9 and TRBJ1-5, reads DSGVTQTPKHLITATGQRVTLRCSPRSGDLSVYWYQQSLDQGLQFLIQYYNGEERAKGNILERFSAQQFPDLHSELNLSSLELGDSALYFCASSVGGGNQPQHFGDGTRLSIL.

This clonotype was counted many times. V and J are TRBV5-1 and TRBJ1-3; D gene uncertain. V lost 0 bases, J lost 1 base, and 11 bases lay in between. The CDR3 consists of 16 residues. Germline assignment: CDR1 SGHRS and CDR2 YFSETQ. CDR3 in amino acids: CASSLDGRNSGNTIYF. The CDR3 DNA follows: TGCGCCAGCAGCTTGGACGGACGGAATTCTGGAAACACCATATATTTT.

This clonotype was found many times. The rearrangement uses TRBV10-2 and TRBJ2-3, with 9 bases that match TRBD2. V lost 0 bases and J lost 4; bases outside the gene matches: 8. CDR1 is WSHSY and CDR2 is SAAADI in the germline V gene. The CDR3 loop spans 17 amino acids. The CDR3 region has the DNA TGCGCCAGCAGTGAGTCGGGTAGCGGGAGAGGTTCAGATACGCAGTATTTT. Translating it yields CASSESGSGRGSDTQYF.

Only a few counts were recorded for this clonotype. Germline and junction disagree at one end, which may indicate a read error. The chain employs TRBV15 and TRBJ1-5; tentatively, D is TRBD1 (5 bases). Germline lookup yields CDR1 LNHNV and CDR2 YYDKDF (reference sequence). There are 17 residues in the CDR3. The CDR3 protein is CATSRTRNRGDLRPEHF. CDR3 DNA sequence: TGTGCCACCAGCAGAACCCGAAACCGGGGGGATTTAAGGCCCGAGCATTTT.

This clonotype was recorded at least ten times. V is TRBV29-1 and J is TRBJ2-5, with 10 bases identical to TRBD2. The V gene's germline CDR1 is SQVTM and CDR2 ANQGSEA. V lost 3 bases, J lost 5 bases, and 9 bases stayed unmatched. The CDR3 length is 15 residues. CDR3 bases: TGCAGCGTTGATCGGACTAGCGGACAACGGGAGACCCAGTACTTC. Residues: CSVDRTSGQRETQYF.

V usage is TRBV30 and J usage is TRBJ2-5; no definite D call. This CDR3 region has 10 residues. V lost 2 bases and J lost 7, with 5 bases in between. Germline CDR1 reads GTSNPN; CDR2 reads SVGIG (reference sequence). CDR3 nucleotide sequence: TGTGCCTGGAGTACGGGGACCCAGTACTTC. Its protein is CAWSTGTQYF.

This clonotype has a count of ten or more. The chain combines TRBV6-2 or TRBV6-3 with TRBJ1-1; D possibly corresponds to TRBD1 (6 bases). V lost 3 bases and J 3 bases, leaving 14 bases between the germline ends. This CDR3 is built from 15 residues. CDR1 is MNHEY and CDR2 is SVGEGT in the germline V gene. CDR3 DNA sequence: TGTGCCAGCAGTTATCCTCCGGGGGGGCACACTGAAGCTTTCTTT. It codes for CASSYPPGGHTEAFF.

The chain has TRBV5-1 and TRBJ2-7; 7 nucleotides align to TRBD1. The V and J ends lost 3 bases and 3 bases, in that order; junction bases with no gene match: 6. Looked up from germline, CDR1 is SGHRS and CDR2 is YFSETQ. The CDR3 is made up of 14 amino acids. CDR3 sequence: CASSSGTEGYEQYF. In nucleotides, the CDR3 is TGCGCCAGCAGCTCGGGGACAGAGGGCTACGAGCAGTACTTC.